Shown below are 6 T cell receptor beta chains from a single sample sequenced in a study of shared clonotypes between healthy human individuals. The protocol was immunoSEQ multiplex PCR, while the TCRdb copy is restricted to in-frame clones and leaves out a portion. The sample lists 2 million to 2.5 million clones, 90% to 97% seen once, with roughly 0.13% in the top ten. Material for sequencing was naive CD4+ T cells sorted from blood. Sample subset: CD45RA+ positively selected. Source of these receptors: a man in his late teens or twenties in good health.

The gene calls are TRBV5-1 and TRBJ2-2; maybe TRBD1 (6 bases). In germline, CDR1 is SGHRS, CDR2 YFSETQ. Trimming took 0 bases from V and 5 from J, leaving 17 bases between them. This CDR3 region has 17 residues. CDR3 loop: CASSLESLWQGTGELFF. In DNA form, the CDR3 reads TGCGCCAGCAGCTTGGAAAGTCTTTGGCAGGGGACCGGGGAGCTGTTTTTT.

This clone was seen just once. This chain joins TRBV6-1 and TRBJ1-3; no clear D gene. Germline V gene data show CDR1 as MNHNS and CDR2 as SASEGT. The V end lost 7 bases, the J end lost 3 bases, and 10 bases lay between the germline ends. The CDR3 is 13 amino acids. In DNA, the CDR3 is TGTGCCAGCAACCCGAACGGTGGAAACACCATATATTTT. It yields the protein CASNPNGGNTIYF.

This chain uses TRBV4-3 with TRBJ2-1; 8 nucleotides align to TRBD1. The CDR3 is made up of 15 amino acids. Germline V gene data show CDR1 as LGHNA and CDR2 as YSLEER. Trimming took 1 base from V and 5 from J; bases not matched to a gene: 4. CDR3 nucleotide sequence: TGCGCCAGCAGCCAAGGACAGGGGCCAAACAATGAGCAGTTCTTC. Its translation is CASSQGQGPNNEQFF.

V usage is TRBV5-1 and J usage is TRBJ1-4; maybe TRBD1 (5 bases). Trimming left V 4 bases short and J 6 bases short, with 13 bases between. The CDR3 sequence is 14 residues long. The germline gives CDR1 SGHRS, CDR2 YFSETQ. CDR3 coding DNA: TGCGCCAGCAGCCCATCCAGGGCGGATGAAAAACTGTTTTTT. Translation: CASSPSRADEKLFF.

J is TRBJ1-6 and V is TRBV9, with D maybe TRBD1 (5 bases). Germline loops: CDR1 SGDLS, CDR2 YYNGEE. The CDR3 spans 15 residues. The germline V and J ends were trimmed by 3 bases and 4 bases, with 11 bases remaining between them. CDR3: CASSGQGDYNSPLHF. The CDR3 DNA reads TGTGCCAGCAGCGGTCAGGGTGATTATAATTCACCCCTCCACTTT.

The gene calls are TRBV7-8 and TRBJ2-2; D remains unclear. Per germline, CDR1 SGHVS and CDR2 FQNEAQ. This CDR3 is 14 amino acids long. Trimming stripped 0 bases from V and 1 base from J, with 3 bases between. The CDR3 here is CASSLAGNTGELFF. The DNA for the CDR3 is TGTGCCAGCAGCTTAGCAGGGAACACCGGGGAGCTGTTTTTT.